In this sample, the clone carrying this T cell receptor beta chain turned up a few times. What it binds is not known. This sample is drawn from a study of cytomegalovirus exposure and HLA in healthy donors. Study-wide results and caveats: The authors enumerated 164 TCR beta chains as linked to cytomegalovirus. In a later analysis, DRB1 alleles had the most associated TCRs; HLA-C alleles the fewest. TRBV6-2, TRBV6-3 and other indistinguishable V segments were excluded.

The CDR3 sequence is 11 residues long. Germline V gives CDR1 SQVTM, CDR2 ANQGSEA. V lost 4 bases and J 2 bases, leaving 6 bases between the germline ends. 60 Vbeta and 13 Jbeta primers were used in PCR. Per the study methods: Later, an analysis found about 80 million unique TCR beta chains, and about 10 million of these were shared. Here immunoSEQ multiplex PCR was the method, and the copy in TCRdb shows in-frame clones only, minus some. V, J and clone size were drawn from that table, and D and trimming were deduced from the DNA. The sample lists roughly 200,000 clones, about 9% occurring once. This receptor was taken from a woman aged 25 to 45 in good health and CMV-seropositive. The chain links TRBV29-1 to TRBJ2-7; D is ambiguous. The sample was PBMCs. CDR3 in DNA: TGCAGCGTTGTCCAGACCTACGAGCAGTACTTC. It yields the protein CSVVQTYEQYF.